The T cell receptor (beta chain) under discussion was sequenced for a study of blood T cell repertoires in COVID-19. Study background: Collection of acute and convalescent COVID-19 samples took place in the United States, Italy and Spain. PBMCs, B-cell-depleted T cells, or T cells were the source of the cDNA or gDNA that made up the material.

This clone appeared a few times. After removal of 9 bases from V and 0 bases from J, the junction contained 7 bases not matched to a gene. The germline gives CDR1 ENHRY, CDR2 SYGVKD. The CDR3 loop spans 14 amino acids. Per the original methods: Estimation of nucleated cell counts was performed using reference gene primer amplification. Assay used: immunoSEQ multiplex PCR; TCRdb lists only in-frame clones, some missing. V and J calls and clone size follow that table, whereas D and trimming were derived from the DNA. The table shows 90,000 or so clones, with 85% occurring only once. V gene TRBV10-3 combines with J gene TRBJ2-7, with TRBD1 identical over 8 bases. Sample: peripheral blood. This sequence was found in a man in his sixties with acute or convalescent COVID-19. CDR3 loop: CAITRQGPSYEQYF. The CDR3 DNA reads TGTGCCATTACCCGACAGGGGCCCTCCTACGAGCAGTACTTC.